What follows describes a single T cell receptor (beta chain). The sample comes from a study of blood T cell repertoires in COVID-19. For the study at large: Researchers got acute and convalescent COVID-19 samples from the United States, Italy and Spain. T cells, B-cell-depleted T cells, or PBMCs provided the cDNA or gDNA that served as material.

In the study's own analysis: For nucleated cells, counts were estimated from reference gene primer amplification. Measured with immunoSEQ multiplex PCR; TCRdb has only the in-frame clones, and not every one. V and J calls and clone size come straight from that table; D and trimming were deduced from the DNA. The sample includes 26,000 or so clones, approximately 88% of them seen just once. Germline values: CDR1 SGHTA, CDR2 FQGTGA. This CDR3 has 13 residues. Trimming stripped 5 bases from V and 4 bases from J, with 10 bases between. This rearrangement joins TRBV7-3 to TRBJ2-3; the D gene is possibly TRBD1 (5 bases). Sequencing was done on a sample of peripheral blood. This clonotype was sampled from a human donor in a cohort sampled during active COVID-19. For the CDR3, the DNA is TGTGCCAGCAGCCCACAGGCCCCAGATACGCAGTATTTT. This encodes CASSPQAPDTQYF.